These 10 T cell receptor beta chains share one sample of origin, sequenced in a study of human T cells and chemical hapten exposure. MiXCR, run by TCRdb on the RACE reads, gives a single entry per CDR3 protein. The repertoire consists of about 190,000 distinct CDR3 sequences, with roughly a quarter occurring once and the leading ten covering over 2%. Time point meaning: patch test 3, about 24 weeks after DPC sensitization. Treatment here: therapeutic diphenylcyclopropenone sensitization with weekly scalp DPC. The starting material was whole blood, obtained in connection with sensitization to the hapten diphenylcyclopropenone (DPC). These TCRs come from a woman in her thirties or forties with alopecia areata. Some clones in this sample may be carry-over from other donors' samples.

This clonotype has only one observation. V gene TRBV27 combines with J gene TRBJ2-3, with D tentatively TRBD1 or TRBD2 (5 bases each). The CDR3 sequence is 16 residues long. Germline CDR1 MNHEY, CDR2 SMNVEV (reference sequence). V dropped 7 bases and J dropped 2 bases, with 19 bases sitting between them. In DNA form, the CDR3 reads TGTGCCAGCACCCCATGGGGCGGGCTGCCCACAGATACGCAGTATTTT. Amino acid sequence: CASTPWGGLPTDTQYF.

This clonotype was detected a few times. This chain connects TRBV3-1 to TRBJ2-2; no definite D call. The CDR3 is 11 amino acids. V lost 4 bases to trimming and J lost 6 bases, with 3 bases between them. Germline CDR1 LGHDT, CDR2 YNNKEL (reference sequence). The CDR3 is CASSRAGELFF. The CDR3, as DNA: TGTGCCAGCAGCCGCGCCGGGGAGCTGTTTTTT.

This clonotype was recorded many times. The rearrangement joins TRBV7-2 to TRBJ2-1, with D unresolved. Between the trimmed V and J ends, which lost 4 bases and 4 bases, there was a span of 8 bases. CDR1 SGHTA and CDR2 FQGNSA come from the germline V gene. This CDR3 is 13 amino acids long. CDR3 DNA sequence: TGTGCCAGCAGCTACGTGGTTTACAATGAGCAGTTCTTC. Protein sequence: CASSYVVYNEQFF. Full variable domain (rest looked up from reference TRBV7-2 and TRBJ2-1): GAGVSQSPSNKVTEKGKDVELRCDPISGHTALYWYRQSLGQGLEFLIYFQGNSAPDKSGLPSDRFSAERTGGSVSTLTIQRTQQEDSAVYLCASSYVVYNEQFFGPGTRLTVL.

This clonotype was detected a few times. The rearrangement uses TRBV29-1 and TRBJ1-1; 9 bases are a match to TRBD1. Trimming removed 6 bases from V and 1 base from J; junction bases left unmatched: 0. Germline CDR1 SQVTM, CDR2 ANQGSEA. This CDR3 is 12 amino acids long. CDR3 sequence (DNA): TGCAGCGTGGGACAGGGGAACACTGAAGCTTTCTTT. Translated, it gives CSVGQGNTEAFF.

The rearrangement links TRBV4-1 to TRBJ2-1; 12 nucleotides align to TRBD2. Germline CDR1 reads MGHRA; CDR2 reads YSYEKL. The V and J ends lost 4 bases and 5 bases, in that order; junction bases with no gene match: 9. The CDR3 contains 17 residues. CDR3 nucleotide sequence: TGCGCCAGCAGCCTGGAGTGGGGACTAGCGGGTAACAATGAGCAGTTCTTC. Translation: CASSLEWGLAGNNEQFF.

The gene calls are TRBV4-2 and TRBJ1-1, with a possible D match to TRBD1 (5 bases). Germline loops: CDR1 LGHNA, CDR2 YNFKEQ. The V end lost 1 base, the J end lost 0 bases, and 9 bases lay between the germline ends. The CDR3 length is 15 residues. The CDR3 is CASSQGGQLNTEAFF. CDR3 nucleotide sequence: TGTGCCAGCAGCCAAGGAGGACAACTGAACACTGAAGCTTTCTTT.

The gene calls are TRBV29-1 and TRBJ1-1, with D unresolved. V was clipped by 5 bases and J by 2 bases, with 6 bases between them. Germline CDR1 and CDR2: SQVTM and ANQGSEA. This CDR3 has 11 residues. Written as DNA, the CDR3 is TGCAGCGTTCGAAGAAACACTGAAGCTTTCTTT. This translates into CSVRRNTEAFF.

The CDR3 DNA reads as TGTGCCAGCACCTCGTCCCTCCTGACCTACGAGCAGTACTTC. Amino acids: CASTSSLLTYEQYF. The J gene is TRBJ2-7, the V gene TRBV12-3 or TRBV12-4; D remains unclear. There are 14 residues in the CDR3. V dropped 7 bases and J dropped 2 bases, with 15 bases sitting between them.

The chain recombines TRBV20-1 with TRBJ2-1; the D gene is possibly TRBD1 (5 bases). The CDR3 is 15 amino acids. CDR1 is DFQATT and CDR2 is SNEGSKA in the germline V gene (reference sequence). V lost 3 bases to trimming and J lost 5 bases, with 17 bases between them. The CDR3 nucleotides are TGCAGTGCTAGGGGTAGCCAGGGATTCGACAATGAGCAGTTCTTC. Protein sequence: CSARGSQGFDNEQFF.

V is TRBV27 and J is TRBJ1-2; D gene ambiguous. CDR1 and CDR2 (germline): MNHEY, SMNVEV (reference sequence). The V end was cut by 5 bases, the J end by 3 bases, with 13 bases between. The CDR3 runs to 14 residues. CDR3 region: CASSPNQVHYGYTF. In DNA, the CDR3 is TGTGCCAGCAGTCCTAACCAGGTCCACTATGGCTACACCTTC.